These 16 T cell receptor beta chains were all obtained from the same sample, sequenced in a study of shared clonotypes between healthy human individuals. This table comes from immunoSEQ multiplex PCR, and its TCRdb copy is limited to in-frame clones, with some not included. The sample lists 1,500,000 or so clones, approximately 98.5% seen once, with approximately 0.4% in the top ten. Input material: naive CD4+ T cells sorted from blood. Stated subset: CD45RA+ positively selected. The source is a man aged 30-40 years in good health.

V gene TRBV5-4 combines with J gene TRBJ1-4, with 7 bases aligning to TRBD1. The germline gives CDR1 SGHNT, CDR2 YYREEE (reference sequence). The junction had 9 bases not matched to a gene; V was cut back by 4 bases and J by 9 bases. This CDR3 has 14 residues. This CDR3 reads CASSIDRAGKKLFF. The DNA of the CDR3 is TGTGCCAGCAGCATCGACAGGGCTGGGAAAAAACTGTTTTTT.

The V call is TRBV6-5, the J call TRBJ2-1; TRBD2 matches at 10 bases. Per germline, CDR1 MNHEY and CDR2 SVGAGI. V lost 6 bases to trimming and J lost 6 bases; unmatched junction nucleotides: 5. CDR3 size: 14 residues. In DNA form, the CDR3 reads TGTGCCAGCAGCTCGGGACTAGCGTTCAATGAGCAGTTCTTC. Amino acids: CASSSGLAFNEQFF.

The rearrangement links TRBV6-5 to TRBJ1-1; 9 bases are shared with TRBD1. Germline trimming cut 8 bases from V and 8 bases from J; bases unmatched to any gene: 9. The CDR3 totals 13 residues. The V gene's germline CDR1 is MNHEY and CDR2 SVGAGI. The chain's CDR3 is CASRFPGTGEAFF. CDR3 DNA: TGTGCCAGCCGATTCCCCGGGACAGGGGAAGCTTTCTTT.

This chain connects TRBV6-1 to TRBJ1-3; the D gene is possibly TRBD1 (5 bases). V was pared by 7 bases and J by 4 bases, with 14 bases between. Germline V gene data show CDR1 as MNHNS and CDR2 as SASEGT. CDR3 size: 14 residues. CDR3 nucleotide sequence: TGTGCCAGCACCCCTCTGCAGGGAGGAAACACCATATATTTT. Protein sequence: CASTPLQGGNTIYF.

The CDR3 DNA reads TGTGCCTGGAGTGTTCTCCGGATAGATCATGGCTACACCTTC. Encoded protein: CAWSVLRIDHGYTF. The rearrangement uses TRBV30 and TRBJ1-2; no definite D call. Deletions cut 0 bases from V and 6 bases from J, with 14 bases between. CDR1 is GTSNPN and CDR2 is SVGIG in the germline V gene (reference sequence). The CDR3 is 14 amino acids.

The chain recombines TRBV5-1 with TRBJ2-1, with TRBD2 matching 11 bases. The germline V gene has CDR1 SGHRS and CDR2 YFSETQ. The CDR3 totals 16 residues. J gave up 8 bases and V 4 bases, and 11 bases lay outside the gene matches. CDR3 sequence: CASSITTSGSIHEQFF. For the CDR3, the DNA is TGCGCCAGCAGCATCACAACTAGCGGGAGTATCCATGAGCAGTTCTTC.

V usage is TRBV7-3 and J usage is TRBJ2-1; 7 bases map to TRBD2. The germline V gene has CDR1 SGHTA and CDR2 FQGTGA. The CDR3 is 13 residues long. V was clipped by 4 bases and J by 7 bases; unmatched bases: 4. CDR3 nucleotide sequence: TGTGCCAGCAGCTATTCGGGGGGTAATGAGCAGTTCTTC. It yields the protein CASSYSGGNEQFF.

The chain links TRBV19 to TRBJ2-3; perhaps D is TRBD1 or TRBD2 (5 bases each). CDR1 is LNHDA and CDR2 is SQIVND in the germline V gene (reference sequence). This CDR3 contains 12 residues. V was pared by 3 bases and J by 8 bases, with 9 bases between. CDR3 sequence reads: CASSMGVATQYF. CDR3 DNA: TGTGCCAGTAGTATGGGGGTGGCTACGCAGTATTTT.

The chain recombines TRBV4-2 with TRBJ2-1, with TRBD2 as a possible D gene (5 bases). The germline V gene encodes CDR1 LGHNA and CDR2 YNFKEQ. Between the trimmed V and J ends, which lost 1 base and 0 bases, there was a span of 13 bases. The CDR3 has 17 residues. CDR3 protein: CASSQVETGSSYNEQFF. Written as DNA, the CDR3 is TGTGCCAGCAGCCAAGTGGAGACGGGAAGCTCCTACAATGAGCAGTTCTTC.

The chain recombines TRBV2 with TRBJ1-5, with D unclear. V shed 1 base and J shed 0 bases, with 7 bases lying between them. Germline CDR1 and CDR2: SNHLY and FYNNEI. There are 15 residues in the CDR3. The CDR3 DNA reads TGTGCCAGCAGTGAAGTACATCTTAGCAATCAGCCCCAGCATTTT. Protein sequence: CASSEVHLSNQPQHF.

The chain has TRBV5-1 and TRBJ1-3; 7 bases are shared with TRBD1. This CDR3 region has 15 residues. From germline, CDR1 is SGHRS and CDR2 YFSETQ. After removal of 6 bases from V and 0 bases from J, the junction contained 6 bases not matched to a gene. The CDR3 here is CASKTGSSSGNTIYF. In nucleotides, the CDR3 is TGCGCCAGCAAGACAGGGTCGAGCTCTGGAAACACCATATATTTT. Drawing the rest from reference TRBV5-1 and TRBJ1-3, the complete variable domain is KAGVTQTPRYLIKTRGQQVTLSCSPISGHRSVSWYQQTPGQGLQFLFEYFSETQRNKGNFPGRFSGRQFSNSRSEMNVSTLELGDSALYLCASKTGSSSGNTIYFGEGSWLTVV.

With regard to this clone: Different DNA sequences within this sample yield the same CDR3. The rearrangement links TRBV5-1 to TRBJ2-7; 7 positions agree with TRBD2. Germline lookup yields CDR1 SGHRS and CDR2 YFSETQ. This CDR3 is 15 amino acids long. With 0 bases clipped from V and 1 base from J, the junction kept 4 bases outside the gene matches. CDR3 nucleotide sequence: TGCGCCAGCAGCTTGGTATTAGCGGGTTCCTACGAGCAGTACTTC. Translating gives CASSLVLAGSYEQYF.

For this clone: Other DNA variants within this sample encode the same CDR3. The chain has TRBV11-2 and TRBJ2-7; D remains unclear. Germline V gene data show CDR1 as SGHAT and CDR2 as FQNNGV. V lost 4 bases and J 4 bases, leaving 5 bases between the germline ends. The CDR3 runs 11 residues. The CDR3 loop reads CASSSTYEQYF. CDR3 nucleotides: TGTGCCAGCAGCTCAACGTACGAGCAGTACTTC.

The chain couples TRBV10-1 to TRBJ2-1; TRBD2 agrees at 10 bases. Germline CDR1 reads WNHNN; CDR2 reads SYGVQD (reference sequence). The ends lost 8 bases at V and 4 bases at J; junction bases unmatched: 11. This CDR3 has 16 residues. CDR3 DNA sequence: TGCGCCAGCGGGCTAGCGGGAGACAAGGGGTACAATGAGCAGTTCTTC. It translates to CASGLAGDKGYNEQFF.

This chain joins TRBV5-4 and TRBJ2-3, with 10 bases matching TRBD1. After removal of 0 bases from V and 5 bases from J, the junction contained 3 bases not matched to a gene. The V gene's germline CDR1 is SGHNT and CDR2 YYREEE (reference sequence). This CDR3 is built from 15 residues. The CDR3 DNA reads TGTGCCAGCAGCTTGGGACAGGGGGCAGAAGATACGCAGTATTTT. Protein sequence: CASSLGQGAEDTQYF.

This clone is a singleton in its sample. The chain employs TRBV4-3 and TRBJ2-2; 7 bases align to TRBD1. The CDR3 contains 19 residues. J gave up 5 bases and V 0 bases, and 15 bases lay outside the gene matches. CDR1 and CDR2 from the germline V gene are LGHNA and YSLEER. This CDR3 is CASSQDRGGQGRRTGELFF. CDR3 DNA sequence: TGCGCCAGCAGCCAAGATAGAGGGGGCCAGGGAAGGCGGACCGGGGAGCTGTTTTTT.